Sequencing of this TCR beta chain was carried out in a study of CD8+ T cells in alopecia areata. At the level of the study: For treated patients, severity scores reflected the percentage of scalp area affected.

This clone was counted a few times. Its antigen is unidentified. Extracted from the samples, RNA was reverse transcribed into cDNA to serve as the sequencing template. Produced via immunoSEQ multiplex PCR; TCRdb's table is partial and in-frame only. The sample consists of about 200,000 clones, about 50% of them appearing once. Specified treatment: oral pan-JAK inhibitor, 5-10 mg twice daily. CDR1 is SGHVS, CDR2 FQNEAQ, per germline. This CDR3 has 16 amino acids. With 5 bases clipped from V and 5 bases from J, the junction kept 11 bases outside the gene matches. Overall study results and limits: In lesional scalp, particularly from alopecia totalis/universalis, clonality was higher than in normal scalp.

The specimen was CD4+ T cells sorted from blood, collected at week 4, from a patient treated with tofacitinib. The chain recombines TRBV7-8 with TRBJ2-1; TRBD2 aligns across 8 bases. The source is a human donor with alopecia areata. CDR3 amino acids: CASSGGGGTINNEQFF. The CDR3 DNA reads TGTGCCAGCAGCGGTGGCGGGGGGACAATCAACAATGAGCAGTTCTTC. Full variable domain (outside the CDR3, taken from reference TRBV7-8 and TRBJ2-1): GAGVSQSPRYKVAKRGQDVALRCDPISGHVSLFWYQQALGQGPEFLTYFQNEAQLDKSGLPSDRFFAERPEGSVSTLKIQRTQQEDSAVYLCASSGGGGTINNEQFFGPGTRLTVL.